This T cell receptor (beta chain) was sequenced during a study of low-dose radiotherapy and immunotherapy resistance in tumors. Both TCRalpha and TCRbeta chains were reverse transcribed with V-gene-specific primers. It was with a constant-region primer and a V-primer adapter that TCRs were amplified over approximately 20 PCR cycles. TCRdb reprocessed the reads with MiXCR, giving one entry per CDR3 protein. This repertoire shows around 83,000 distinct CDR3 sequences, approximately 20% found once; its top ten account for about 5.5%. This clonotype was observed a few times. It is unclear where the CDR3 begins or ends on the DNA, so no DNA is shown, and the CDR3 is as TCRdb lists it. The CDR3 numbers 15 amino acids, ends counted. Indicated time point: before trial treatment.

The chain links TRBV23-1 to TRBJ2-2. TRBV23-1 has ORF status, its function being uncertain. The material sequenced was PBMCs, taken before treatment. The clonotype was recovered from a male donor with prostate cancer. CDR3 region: CASSQGGKGPGSCFF.